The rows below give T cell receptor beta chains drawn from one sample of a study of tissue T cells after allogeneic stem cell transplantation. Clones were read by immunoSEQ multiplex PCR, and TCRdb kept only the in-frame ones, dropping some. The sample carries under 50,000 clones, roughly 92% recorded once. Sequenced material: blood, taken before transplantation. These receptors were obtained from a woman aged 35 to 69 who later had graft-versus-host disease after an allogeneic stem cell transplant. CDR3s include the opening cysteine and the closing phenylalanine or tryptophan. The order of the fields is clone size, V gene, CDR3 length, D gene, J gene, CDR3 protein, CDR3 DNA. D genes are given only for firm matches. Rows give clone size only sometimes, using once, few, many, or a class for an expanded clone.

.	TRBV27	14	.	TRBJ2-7	CASSDYSGSYEQYF	TGTGCCAGCAGCGACTACTCGGGGTCATACGAGCAGTACTTC
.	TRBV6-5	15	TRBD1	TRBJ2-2	CASRPTGEFSGELFF	TGTGCCAGCAGGCCCACAGGGGAGTTCTCCGGGGAGCTGTTTTTT
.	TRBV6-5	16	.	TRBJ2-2	CASSYGPTGRAGELFF	TGTGCCAGCAGTTACGGACCGACAGGGAGGGCGGGGGAGCTGTTTTTT
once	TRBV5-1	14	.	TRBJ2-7	CASSPMPSSYEQYF	TGCGCCAGCAGCCCAATGCCCTCCTCCTACGAGCAGTACTTC
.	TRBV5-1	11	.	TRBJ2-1	CASSRTNEQFF	TGCGCCAGCAGCCGGACCAATGAGCAGTTCTTC
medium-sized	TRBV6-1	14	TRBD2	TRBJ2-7	CASSETGGAYEQYF	TGTGCCAGCAGTGAAACGGGAGGAGCCTACGAGCAGTACTTC
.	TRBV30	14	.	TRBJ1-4	CAWSGRQGDGKLFF	TGTGCCTGGAGTGGGCGGCAGGGTGACGGAAAACTGTTTTTT
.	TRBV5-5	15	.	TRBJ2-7	CASSHLSGSAYEQYF	TGTGCCAGCAGCCACCTTTCCGGATCCGCCTACGAGCAGTACTTC
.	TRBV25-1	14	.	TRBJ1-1	CASSELAGGTEAFF	TGTGCCAGCAGTGAATTAGCTGGGGGCACTGAAGCTTTCTTT
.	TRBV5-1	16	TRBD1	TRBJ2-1	CASRSEQGLSYNEQFF	TGCGCCAGCAGATCTGAACAGGGGCTCTCCTACAATGAGCAGTTCTTC
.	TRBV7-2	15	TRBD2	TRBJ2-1	CASSSHGLAGNEQFF	TGTGCCAGCAGCTCCCACGGACTAGCTGGGAATGAGCAGTTCTTC
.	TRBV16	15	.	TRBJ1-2	CASSQQSGVGYGYTF	TGTGCCAGCAGCCAACAATCCGGGGTGGGATATGGCTACACCTTC
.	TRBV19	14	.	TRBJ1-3	CASSLAGSGNTIYF	TGTGCCAGTAGTCTGGCAGGGTCTGGAAACACCATATATTTT
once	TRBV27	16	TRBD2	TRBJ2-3	CASSLYLAGHTDTQYF	TGTGCCAGCAGTTTGTACCTAGCGGGACACACAGATACGCAGTATTTT
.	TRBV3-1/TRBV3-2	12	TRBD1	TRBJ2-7	CASSYRGLEQYF	TGTGCCAGCAGCTACAGGGGGCTCGAGCAGTACTTC
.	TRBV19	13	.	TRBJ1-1	CASWAGRNTEAFF	TGTGCCAGCTGGGCAGGGAGGAACACTGAAGCTTTCTTT
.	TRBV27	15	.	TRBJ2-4	CASSSELGPENIQYF	TGTGCCAGCAGTTCGGAACTGGGACCGGAGAACATTCAGTACTTC
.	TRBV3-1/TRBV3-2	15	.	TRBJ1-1	CASSQAQGRGTEAFF	TGTGCCAGCAGCCAAGCACAGGGCCGGGGCACTGAAGCTTTCTTT
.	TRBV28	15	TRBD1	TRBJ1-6	CASSLRGPVGSPLHF	TGTGCCAGCAGTTTAAGGGGGCCGGTCGGTTCACCCCTCCACTTT
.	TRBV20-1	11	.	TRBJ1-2	CSLQANYGYTF	TGCAGTCTACAAGCTAACTATGGCTACACCTTC
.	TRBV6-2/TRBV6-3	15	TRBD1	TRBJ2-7	CASSDFPGQAYEQYF	TGTGCCAGCAGCGATTTCCCGGGACAGGCCTACGAGCAGTACTTC
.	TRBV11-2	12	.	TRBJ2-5	CASSLTIRTQYF	TGTGCCAGCAGCCTCACTATCCGCACCCAGTACTTC
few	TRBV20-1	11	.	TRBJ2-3	CSARGTDTQYF	TGCAGTGCTAGAGGGACAGATACGCAGTATTTT
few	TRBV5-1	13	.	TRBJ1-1	CASSFEMNTEAFF	TGCGCCAGCAGCTTTGAGATGAACACTGAAGCTTTCTTT
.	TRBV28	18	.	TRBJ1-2	CASSTLQPRGEAHYGYTF	TGTGCCAGCAGTACGCTTCAGCCCAGGGGAGAGGCTCACTATGGCTACACCTTC
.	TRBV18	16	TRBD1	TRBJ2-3	CASSPPVGQGVDTQYF	TGTGCCAGCTCACCACCGGTGGGACAGGGAGTGGATACGCAGTATTTT
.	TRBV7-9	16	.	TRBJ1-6	CASSLQGEVGSSPLHF	TGTGCCAGCAGCTTACAGGGAGAAGTAGGAAGTTCACCCCTCCACTTT
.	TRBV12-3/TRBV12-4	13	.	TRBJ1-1	CASSYSRTGEAFF	TGTGCCAGCAGTTATTCACGCACTGGGGAAGCTTTCTTT
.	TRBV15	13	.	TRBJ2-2	CATSRVNRGELFF	TGTGCCACCAGCAGAGTAAACAGGGGGGAGCTGTTTTTT
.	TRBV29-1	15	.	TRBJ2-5	CSVEESRGVQETQYF	TGCAGCGTTGAAGAGTCCAGGGGGGTCCAAGAGACCCAGTACTTC
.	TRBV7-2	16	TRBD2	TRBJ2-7	CASSLALAGASYEQYF	TGTGCCAGCAGCTTAGCCCTAGCGGGAGCCTCCTACGAGCAGTACTTC
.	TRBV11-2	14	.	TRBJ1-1	CASSLAGLNTEAFF	TGTGCCAGCAGCTTAGCAGGGTTGAACACTGAAGCTTTCTTT
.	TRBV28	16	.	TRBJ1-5	CASSSGPLAGRKPQHF	TGTGCCAGCAGTTCTGGGCCTTTGGCGGGGAGGAAGCCCCAGCATTTT
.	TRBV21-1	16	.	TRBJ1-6	CASSISHGSYNSPLHF	TGTGCCAGCAGCATCTCGCATGGTTCCTATAATTCACCCCTCCACTTT
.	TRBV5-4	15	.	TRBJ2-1	CASSHPGLPSNEQFF	TGTGCCAGCAGTCATCCGGGACTCCCCTCAAATGAGCAGTTCTTC
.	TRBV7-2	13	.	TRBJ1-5	CASSSDLGQPQHF	TGTGCCAGCAGCTCAGACCTCGGCCAGCCCCAGCATTTT
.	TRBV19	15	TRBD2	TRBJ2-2	CASRSGLASAGELFF	TGTGCCAGTAGATCGGGACTAGCGAGCGCCGGGGAGCTGTTTTTT
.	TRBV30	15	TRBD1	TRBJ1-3	CAWSQIRDRGNTIYF	TGTGCCTGGAGTCAGATCCGGGACAGGGGAAACACCATATATTTT
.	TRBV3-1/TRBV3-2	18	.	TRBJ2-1	CASSPLISDKGNYNEQFF	TGTGCCAGCAGCCCCTTAATATCGGACAAGGGCAACTACAATGAGCAGTTCTTC
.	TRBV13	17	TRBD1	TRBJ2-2	CASSGTGGEIYTGELFF	TGTGCCAGCAGCGGTACAGGGGGCGAGATTTACACCGGGGAGCTGTTTTTT
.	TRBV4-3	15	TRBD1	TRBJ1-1	CASSQLTGGYTEAFF	TGCGCCAGCAGCCAACTTACAGGGGGGTACACTGAAGCTTTCTTT
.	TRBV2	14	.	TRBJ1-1	CASSEAGVPGEAFF	TGTGCCAGCAGTGAAGCTGGTGTGCCCGGTGAAGCTTTCTTT
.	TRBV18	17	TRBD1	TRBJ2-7	CASSPPTGTGGSYEQYF	TGTGCCAGCTCACCACCCACCGGGACAGGGGGCTCCTACGAGCAGTACTTC
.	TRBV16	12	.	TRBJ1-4	CASSQLGEKLFF	TGTGCCAGCAGCCAATTAGGTGAAAAACTGTTTTTT
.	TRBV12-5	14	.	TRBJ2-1	CASVDGFAYNEQFF	TGTGCTAGTGTCGACGGGTTTGCCTACAATGAGCAGTTCTTC
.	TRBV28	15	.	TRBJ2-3	CASSLWAGATDTQYF	TGTGCCAGCAGTTTATGGGCAGGAGCCACAGATACGCAGTATTTT
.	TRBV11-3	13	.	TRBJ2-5	CASSWDKQETQYF	TGTGCCAGCAGCTGGGACAAGCAAGAGACCCAGTACTTC
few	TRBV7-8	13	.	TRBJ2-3	CASSLETTDTQYF	TGTGCCAGCAGCTTAGAAACAACAGATACGCAGTATTTT
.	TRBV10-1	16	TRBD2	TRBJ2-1	CASSPGLAGGLNEQFF	TGCGCCAGCAGCCCCGGACTAGCGGGAGGGCTAAATGAGCAGTTCTTC
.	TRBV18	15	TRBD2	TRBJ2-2	CASSPPAGVTGELFF	TGTGCCAGCTCACCACCCGCGGGAGTGACCGGGGAGCTGTTTTTT
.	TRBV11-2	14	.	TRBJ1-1	CASSSQGGGTEAFF	TGTGCCAGCAGTTCCCAAGGAGGGGGAACTGAAGCTTTCTTT